This TCR beta chain emerged from a study of blood T cell repertoires in COVID-19. As for the study in general: T cells, B-cell-depleted T cells, or PBMCs provided the cDNA or gDNA that served as material.

This CDR3 is 14 amino acids long. Germline V gene data show CDR1 as SGDLS and CDR2 as YYNGEE. V dropped 4 bases and J dropped 5; count of bases not matched to a gene: 6. The assay was immunoSEQ multiplex PCR, and TCRdb's table has in-frame clones only and misses some. Of about 98,000 clones in the sample, more than 70% were seen once. The J gene is TRBJ1-1, the V gene TRBV9; the match to TRBD1 covers 9 bases. The source is a man in his sixties or seventies with acute or convalescent COVID-19. Sequencing was carried out using peripheral blood. The CDR3, as DNA: TGTGCCAGCAGCATCGACAGGGGGAATACTGAAGCTTTCTTT. It translates to CASSIDRGNTEAFF.